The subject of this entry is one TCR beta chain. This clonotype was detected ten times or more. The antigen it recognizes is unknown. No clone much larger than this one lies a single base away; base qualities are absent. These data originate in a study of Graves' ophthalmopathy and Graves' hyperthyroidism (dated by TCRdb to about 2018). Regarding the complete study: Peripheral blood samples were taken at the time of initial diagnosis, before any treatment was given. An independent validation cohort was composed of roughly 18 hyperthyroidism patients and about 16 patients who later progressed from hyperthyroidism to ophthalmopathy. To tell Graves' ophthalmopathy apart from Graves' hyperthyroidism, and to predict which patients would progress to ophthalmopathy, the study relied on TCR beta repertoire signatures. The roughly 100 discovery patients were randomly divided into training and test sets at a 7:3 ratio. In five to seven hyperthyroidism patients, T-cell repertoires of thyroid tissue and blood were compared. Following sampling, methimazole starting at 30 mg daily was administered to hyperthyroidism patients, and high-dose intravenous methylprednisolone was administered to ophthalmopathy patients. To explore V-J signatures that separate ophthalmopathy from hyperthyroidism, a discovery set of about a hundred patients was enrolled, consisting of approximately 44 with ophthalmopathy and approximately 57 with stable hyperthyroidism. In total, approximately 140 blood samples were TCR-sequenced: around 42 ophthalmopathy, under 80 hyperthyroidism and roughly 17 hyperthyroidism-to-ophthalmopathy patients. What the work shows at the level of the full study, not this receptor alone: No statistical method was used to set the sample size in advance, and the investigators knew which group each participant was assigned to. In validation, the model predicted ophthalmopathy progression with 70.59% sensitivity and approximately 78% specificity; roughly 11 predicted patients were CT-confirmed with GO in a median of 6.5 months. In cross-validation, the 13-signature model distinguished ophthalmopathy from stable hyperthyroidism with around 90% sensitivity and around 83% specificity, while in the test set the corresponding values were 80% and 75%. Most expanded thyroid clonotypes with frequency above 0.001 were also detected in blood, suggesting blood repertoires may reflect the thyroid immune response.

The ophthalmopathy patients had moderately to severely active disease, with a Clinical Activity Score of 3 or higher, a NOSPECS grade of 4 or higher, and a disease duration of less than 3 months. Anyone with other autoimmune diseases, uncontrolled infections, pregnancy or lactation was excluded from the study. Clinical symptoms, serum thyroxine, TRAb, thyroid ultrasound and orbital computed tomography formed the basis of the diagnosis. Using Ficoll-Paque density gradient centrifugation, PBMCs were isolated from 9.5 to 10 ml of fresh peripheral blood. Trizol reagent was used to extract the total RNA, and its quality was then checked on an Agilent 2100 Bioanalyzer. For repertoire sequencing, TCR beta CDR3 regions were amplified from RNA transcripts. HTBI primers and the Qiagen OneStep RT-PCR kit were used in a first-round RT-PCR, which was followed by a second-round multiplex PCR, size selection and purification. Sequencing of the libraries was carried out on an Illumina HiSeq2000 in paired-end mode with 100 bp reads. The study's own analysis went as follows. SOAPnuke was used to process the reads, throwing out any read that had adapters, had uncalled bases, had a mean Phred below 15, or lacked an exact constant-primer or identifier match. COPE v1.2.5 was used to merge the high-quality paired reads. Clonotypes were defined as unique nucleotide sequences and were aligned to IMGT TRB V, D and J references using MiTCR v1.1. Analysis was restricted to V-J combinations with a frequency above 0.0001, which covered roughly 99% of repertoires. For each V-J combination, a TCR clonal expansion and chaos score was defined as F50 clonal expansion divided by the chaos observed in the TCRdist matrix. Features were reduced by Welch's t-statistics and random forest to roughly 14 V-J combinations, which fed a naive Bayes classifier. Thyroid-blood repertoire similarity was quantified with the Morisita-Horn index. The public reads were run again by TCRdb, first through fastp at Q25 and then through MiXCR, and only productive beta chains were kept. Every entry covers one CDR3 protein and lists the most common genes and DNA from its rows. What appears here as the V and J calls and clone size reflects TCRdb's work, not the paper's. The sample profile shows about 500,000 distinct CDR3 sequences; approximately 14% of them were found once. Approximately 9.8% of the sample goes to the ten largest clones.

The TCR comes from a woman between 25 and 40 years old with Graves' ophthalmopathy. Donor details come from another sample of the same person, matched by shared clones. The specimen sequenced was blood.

The DNA sequence is as follows: TGTGCCAGCATCCGCAGGGAGGGGAATTCACCCCTCCACTTT. Its translation reads: CASIRREGNSPLHF. The rearrangement combines TRBV6-1 with TRBJ1-6; a tentative D match to TRBD1 spans 5 bases. Including the terminal cysteine and phenylalanine, the CDR3 comprises 14 residues. The retained sequence is limited to the CDR3, 42 bases, with the frame set at the first base. The germline V gene specifies MNHNS as CDR1 and SASEGT as CDR2. At the junction V is shortened by 7 bases and J by 7 bases, with 14 bases in between.